The 2 T cell receptor beta chains below were found in one sample sequenced in a study of shared clonotypes between healthy human individuals. Assay: immunoSEQ multiplex PCR; the TCRdb copy retains only in-frame clones and omits some. The sample holds roughly 720,000 clones, less than 95% seen once. The sequenced sample consisted of memory CD8+ T cells from PBMCs. Subset in this sample: CD45RO+ cells pooled with CCR7-negative TemRA cells. Receptors originate from a man younger than 35 in good health. Some clones in this sample may be carry-over from other donors' samples.

The chain employs TRBV5-1 and TRBJ2-7, with 7 bases fitting TRBD1. Trimming at V came to 5 bases and at J to 2 bases, leaving 10 bases not matched to a gene. Germline CDR1 SGHRS, CDR2 YFSETQ. The CDR3 is 15 residues long. The CDR3 sequence: CASRTGQHTTYEQYF. CDR3 DNA: TGCGCCAGCAGGACGGGACAGCATACTACCTACGAGCAGTACTTC.

The gene calls are TRBV15 and TRBJ2-2; TRBD1 matches 8 bases. CDR1 is LNHNV, CDR2 YYDKDF, per germline (reference sequence). Unmatched junction bases numbered 8, after V lost 5 bases and J lost 3 bases. This CDR3 contains 16 residues. Written as DNA, the CDR3 is TGTGCCACCAGCGGGGGACAGGCAGGGGACACCGGGGAGCTGTTTTTT. This translates into CATSGGQAGDTGELFF.